This T cell receptor beta chain comes out of a study of blood T cell repertoires in COVID-19 (dated by TCRdb to the early 2020s). General notes on the study: Samples from collaborators originated in the United States, Italy and Spain and spanned both the acute and convalescent phases of COVID-19. The material from the prospective study consisted of cDNA or gDNA derived from T cells, B-cell-depleted T cells, or PBMCs. Deeply sampled blood TCRbeta repertoires from subjects exposed to, actively infected with, or recovered from COVID-19 were included in the dataset. A freely available public database, intended as a resource for researchers studying the immune response to SARS-CoV-2, is where the repertoires were released. The samples were drawn from two sources: the first 160 participants of the ongoing ImmuneRACE study, and approximately 1,300 subjects contributed by 6 global collaborators. Nearly every sample came with metadata listing a de-identified subject ID, COVID-19 status, age in years and sex. Where available, HLA class I and class II types were taken from metadata supplied by the sample provider and were not determined by assay-based typing.

Broader findings and caveats from the paper: Clinical and demographic metadata were provided uncurated, with the amount varying by source and participant.

TCRbeta CDR3 regions were amplified from genomic DNA by means of the immunoSEQ Assay, a bias-controlled multiplex PCR. Processing in the source paper ran as follows. The number of nucleated cells in each sample was estimated by amplification of reference gene primers within the assay. Sequence reads were collapsed and filtered to measure the absolute abundance of every unique TCRbeta CDR3 rearrangement. For each sample, productive Simpson clonality was calculated as the square root of Simpson's diversity index over productive rearrangements. TCRdb provides this immuneACCESS table in a form limited to in-frame rearrangements. Some clones are lacking; in checked studies, under half of them reflect an unresolved V gene, and why the rest are absent is not known. D and trimming were read from the DNA, whereas the V and J calls and clone size are those reported in that table. Present in this sample are 200,000 to 250,000 clones, roughly 88% of which were seen just once. The top ten clones comprise over 2% of the sample.

Participants in the prospective study were enrolled through a virtual design, were aged roughly 18 to 100 years, and lived in roughly 24 United States geographic areas. Cohort assignment in the prospective study relied on participant-reported clinical history from a screening survey and a study questionnaire. Recovered participants in ImmuneRACE Cohort 3 were defined by two consecutive negative NP/OP PCR tests, clearance by a healthcare professional, or resolution of symptoms. Mobile phlebotomists in the prospective study collected whole blood, serum and a nasopharyngeal or oropharyngeal swab from every participant. Over an approximately 2-month period, participants in the prospective study had the option of providing additional blood draws and questionnaires. Before DNA extraction, prospective study blood samples were shipped either frozen or at room temperature. With regard to this clone: What this receptor recognizes is not known. No much larger clonotype is one base removed from it; base qualities were not supplied.

The CDR3 covers 13 residues, taking in both the cysteine and the phenylalanine. Of the read, only the CDR3 DNA is kept; its 39 bases are in frame from base 1. The germline V gene provides CDR1 MDHEN and CDR2 SYDVKM. Relative to germline, V is 6 bases shorter and J is 0 bases shorter, with 8 bases between their ends. Recombination joined TRBV28 with TRBJ2-5, with the D gene not clear enough to name. The sequenced sample consisted of PBMCs or T cells enriched from blood (not recorded which). This sequence was found in a woman aged 50 to 65 who had recovered from COVID-19. The CDR3 protein is CASSIGYQETQYF. The DNA is TGTGCCAGCAGCATCGGGTACCAAGAGACCCAGTACTTC.